The 9 T cell receptor beta chains below come from one sample, sequenced in a study of T cells in localized non-small cell lung cancer. TCRdb's copy holds only in-frame clones and misses some; the assay was immunoSEQ multiplex PCR. The data hold about 70,000 clones, with 70% to 85% observed a single time. The sequenced sample was peripheral blood, obtained before any cancer treatment. The receptors derive from a female donor of 60 years or more with stage I lung adenocarcinoma.

This clone was counted once. This sequence joins TRBV6-1 and TRBJ1-1; D is uncertain. The germline CDR1 and CDR2 sequences are MNHNS and SASEGT. Between the trimmed V and J ends, which lost 3 bases and 0 bases, there was a span of 8 bases. This CDR3 contains 14 residues. CDR3 coding DNA: TGTGCCAGCAGTGACCACATCATGAACACTGAAGCTTTCTTT. Amino acids: CASSDHIMNTEAFF.

The chain carries TRBV6-5 and TRBJ1-5, with TRBD1 matching 8 bases. J was trimmed by 7 bases and V by 5 bases; bases with no gene match: 7. This CDR3 comprises 14 residues. Germline lookup yields CDR1 MNHEY and CDR2 SVGAGI. The CDR3 is CASSEDRAGQPQHF. The CDR3 DNA is TGTGCCAGCAGTGAGGACAGGGCTGGGCAGCCCCAGCATTTT.

The rearrangement uses TRBV25-1 and TRBJ1-2; TRBD1 matches 7 bases. V lost 3 bases, J lost 5 bases, and 0 bases stayed unmatched. Germline V CDR1 and CDR2: MGHDK, SYGVNS. The CDR3 consists of 12 residues. The CDR3 is CASSDRGYGYTF. For the CDR3, the DNA is TGTGCCAGCAGTGACAGGGGGTATGGCTACACCTTC.

This clone was observed a single time. The J gene is TRBJ2-3, the V gene TRBV19, with D maybe TRBD2 (7 bases). The CDR3 is made up of 15 amino acids. V was trimmed by 5 bases and J by 4 bases, leaving 16 bases between them. Germline V lookup: CDR1 LNHDA, CDR2 SQIVND (reference sequence). In DNA, the CDR3 is TGTGCCAGTAGTCCCTGGAGGGGGGGGGCAGATACGCAGTATTTT. Encoded protein: CASSPWRGGADTQYF.

This chain links TRBV28 with TRBJ2-1; D remains ambiguous. V was cut by 2 bases and J by 7 bases, with 12 bases left in between. CDR1 and CDR2 from the germline V gene are MDHEN and SYDVKM. There are 14 residues in the CDR3. This CDR3 reads CASSLGQPSNEQFF. The CDR3 bases are TGTGCCAGCAGTTTAGGGCAGCCTTCGAATGAGCAGTTCTTC. Full variable domain (rest looked up from reference TRBV28 and TRBJ2-1): DVKVTQSSRYLVKRTGEKVFLECVQDMDHENMFWYRQDPGLGLRLIYFSYDVKMKEKGDIPEGYSVSREKKERFSLILESASTNQTSMYLCASSLGQPSNEQFFGPGTRLTVL.

CDR3 sequence reads: CASSLPGDTEAFF. The CDR3 region has the DNA TGTGCCAGCTCGCTCCCAGGTGACACTGAAGCTTTCTTT. This rearrangement joins TRBV18 to TRBJ1-1; no definite D call. Germline V gene sequence: CDR1 KGHSH, CDR2 LQKENI. Between the trimmed V and J ends, which lost 6 bases and 3 bases, there was a span of 11 bases. This CDR3 contains 13 residues.

This clone was recorded only once. The rearrangement links TRBV6-1 to TRBJ2-7; D gene ambiguous. Germline V gives CDR1 MNHNS, CDR2 SASEGT. This CDR3 contains 14 residues. V was shortened by 4 bases and J by 0 bases, with 10 bases between the two germline ends. CDR3 sequence (DNA): TGTGCCAGCAGTGGTGGGATTAGCTCCTACGAGCAGTACTTC. It codes for CASSGGISSYEQYF.

The chain couples TRBV7-8 to TRBJ1-1; 8 bases agree with TRBD1. Germline V lookup: CDR1 SGHVS, CDR2 FQNEAQ. With V trimmed by 2 bases and J by 3 bases, 11 bases remained unmatched. The CDR3 covers 17 residues. CDR3 region: CASSLLSGGAGYTEAFF. CDR3 bases: TGTGCCAGCAGCTTACTTTCAGGGGGCGCAGGATACACTGAAGCTTTCTTT. Filled out from reference TRBV7-8 and TRBJ1-1, the complete variable domain reads GAGVSQSPRYKVAKRGQDVALRCDPISGHVSLFWYQQALGQGPEFLTYFQNEAQLDKSGLPSDRFFAERPEGSVSTLKIQRTQQEDSAVYLCASSLLSGGAGYTEAFFGQGTRLTVV.

The chain employs TRBV25-1 and TRBJ2-2; no clear D gene. Germline CDR1 and CDR2: MGHDK and SYGVNS. The CDR3 length is 13 residues. Trimming removed 4 bases from V and 7 bases from J, with 10 bases in between. Written as DNA, the CDR3 is TGTGCCAGCAGTGTCAGCCTCAGCGGGGAGCTGTTTTTT. This encodes CASSVSLSGELFF.